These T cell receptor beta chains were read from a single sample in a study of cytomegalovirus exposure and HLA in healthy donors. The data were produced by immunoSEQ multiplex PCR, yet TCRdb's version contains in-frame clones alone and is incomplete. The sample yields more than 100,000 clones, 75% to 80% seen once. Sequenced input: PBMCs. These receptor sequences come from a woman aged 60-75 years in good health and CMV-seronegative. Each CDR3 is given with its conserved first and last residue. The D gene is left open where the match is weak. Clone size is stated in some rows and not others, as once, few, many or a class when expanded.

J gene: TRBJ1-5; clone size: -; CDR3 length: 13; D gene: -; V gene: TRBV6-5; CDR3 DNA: TGTGCCAGCAGAGGGGGGGGCAGGCAGCCCCAGCATTTT; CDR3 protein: CASRGGGRQPQHF
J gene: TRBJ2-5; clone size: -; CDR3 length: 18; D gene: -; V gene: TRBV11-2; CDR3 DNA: TGTGCCAGCAGCTTAGTCTGGGGAACAGGAACCCACCTAGAGACCCAGTACTTC; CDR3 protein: CASSLVWGTGTHLETQYF
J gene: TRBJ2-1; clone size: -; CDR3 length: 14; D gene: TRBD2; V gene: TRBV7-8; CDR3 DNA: TGTGCCAGCAGGCTAGCGGGGGTTTCGGGTGAGCAGTTCTTC; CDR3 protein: CASRLAGVSGEQFF
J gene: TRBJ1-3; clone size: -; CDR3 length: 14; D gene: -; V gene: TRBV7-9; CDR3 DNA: TGTGCCAGCAGCTTGGGGCAAACTGGAAACACCATATATTTT; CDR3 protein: CASSLGQTGNTIYF
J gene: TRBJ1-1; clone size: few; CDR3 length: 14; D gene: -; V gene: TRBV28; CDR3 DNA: TGTGCCAGCAGTTTGGAGTACGGGAACACTGAAGCTTTCTTT; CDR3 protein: CASSLEYGNTEAFF
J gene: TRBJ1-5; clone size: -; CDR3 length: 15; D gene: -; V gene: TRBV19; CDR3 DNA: TGTGCCACCTCAATGTTAGGACAGCTCAATCAGCCCCAGCATTTT; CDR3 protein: CATSMLGQLNQPQHF
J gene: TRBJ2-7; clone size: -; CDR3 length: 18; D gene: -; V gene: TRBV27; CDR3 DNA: TGTGCCAGCCCTAGGCTACATAGGCGGGCGTGGTCCTCCTACGAGCAGTACTTC; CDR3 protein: CASPRLHRRAWSSYEQYF
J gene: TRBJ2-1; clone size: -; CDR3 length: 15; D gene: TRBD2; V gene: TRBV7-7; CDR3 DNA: TGTGCCAGCAGCTTCGGACTAGCGGGGAACAATGAGCAGTTCTTC; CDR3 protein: CASSFGLAGNNEQFF
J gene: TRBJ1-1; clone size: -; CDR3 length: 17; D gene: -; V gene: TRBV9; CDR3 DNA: TGTGCCAGCAGCGTAGAAGTGGAGGTGGGTTATAACACTGAAGCTTTCTTT; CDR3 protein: CASSVEVEVGYNTEAFF
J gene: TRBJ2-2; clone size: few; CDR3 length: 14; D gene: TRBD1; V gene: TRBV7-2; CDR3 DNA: TGTGCCAGCAGCTTACAGGGGGCGCCCGGGGAGCTGTTTTTT; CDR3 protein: CASSLQGAPGELFF
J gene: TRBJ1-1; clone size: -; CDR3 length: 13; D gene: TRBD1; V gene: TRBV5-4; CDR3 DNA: TGTGCCAGCAATCGGGACAGGTGGACTGAAGCTTTCTTT; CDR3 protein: CASNRDRWTEAFF
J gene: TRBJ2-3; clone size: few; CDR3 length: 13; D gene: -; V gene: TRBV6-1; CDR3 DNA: TGTGCCAGCAGTGGGGGGGACGCGAATACGCAGTATTTT; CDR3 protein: CASSGGDANTQYF
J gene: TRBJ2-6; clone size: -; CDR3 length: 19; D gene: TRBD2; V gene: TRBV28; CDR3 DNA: TGTGCCAGCAGTTTTGGGCCGGGACTAGTGCCCTCTGGGGCCAACGTCCTGACTTTC; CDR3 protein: CASSFGPGLVPSGANVLTF
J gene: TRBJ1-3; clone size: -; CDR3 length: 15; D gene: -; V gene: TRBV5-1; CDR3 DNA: TGCGCCAGTTGCGAGGGCCCCGCATTAGGAAACACCATATATTTT; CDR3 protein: CASCEGPALGNTIYF
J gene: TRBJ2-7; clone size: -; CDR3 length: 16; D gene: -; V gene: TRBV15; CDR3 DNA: TGTGCCACCAGCAGAGGGGTCGGCGGACTCTTCGACGAGCAGTACTTC; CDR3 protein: CATSRGVGGLFDEQYF
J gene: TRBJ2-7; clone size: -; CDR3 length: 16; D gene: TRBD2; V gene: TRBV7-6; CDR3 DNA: TGTGCCAGCAGCTTATACAGCGGGGCCTCCTCCTACGAGCAGTACTTC; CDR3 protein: CASSLYSGASSYEQYF
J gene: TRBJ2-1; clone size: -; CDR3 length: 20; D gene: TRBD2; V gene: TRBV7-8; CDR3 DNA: TGTGCCAGCAGCGTAGGGCTAGGACTAGCGGGAGGTAGTTATTACAATGAGCAGTTCTTC; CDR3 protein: CASSVGLGLAGGSYYNEQFF
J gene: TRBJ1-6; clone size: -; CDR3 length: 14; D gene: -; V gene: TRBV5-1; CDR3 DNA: TGCGCCAGCAGCCCTCTGGGGGCGCAGTCACCCCTCCACTTT; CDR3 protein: CASSPLGAQSPLHF
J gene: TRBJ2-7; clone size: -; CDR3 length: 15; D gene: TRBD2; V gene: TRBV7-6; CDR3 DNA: TGTGCCAGCAGCCGCGGGGGGCAGCTTAACTACGAGCAGTACTTC; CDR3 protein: CASSRGGQLNYEQYF
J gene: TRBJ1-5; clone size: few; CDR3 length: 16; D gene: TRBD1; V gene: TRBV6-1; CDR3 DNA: TGTGCCAGCAGTGCCGACCAGGGACAGGGAGGGCAGCCCCAGCATTTT; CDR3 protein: CASSADQGQGGQPQHF
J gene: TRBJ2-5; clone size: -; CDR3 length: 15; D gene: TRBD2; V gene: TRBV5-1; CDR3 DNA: TGCGCCAGCAGCTTCGGGACTAGCGGGGGGGAGACCCAGTACTTC; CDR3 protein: CASSFGTSGGETQYF
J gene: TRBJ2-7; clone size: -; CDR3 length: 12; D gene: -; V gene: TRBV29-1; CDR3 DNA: TGCAGCGTTGGCTACGGGAGCTACGAGCAGTACTTC; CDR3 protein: CSVGYGSYEQYF
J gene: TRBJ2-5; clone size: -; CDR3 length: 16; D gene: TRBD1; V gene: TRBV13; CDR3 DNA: TGTGCCAGCAGCTTAGGGGGCCGACAGGGACAAGAGACCCAGTACTTC; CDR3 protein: CASSLGGRQGQETQYF
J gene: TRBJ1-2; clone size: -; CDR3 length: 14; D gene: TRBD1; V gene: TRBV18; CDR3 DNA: TGTGCCAGCTCACCTCGAACAGGGGGCGAGAGCTACACCTTC; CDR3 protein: CASSPRTGGESYTF
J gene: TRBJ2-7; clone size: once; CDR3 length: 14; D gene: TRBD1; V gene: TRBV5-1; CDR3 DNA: TGCGCCAGCAGGACCGGGACAGGGGTGTACGAGCAGTACTTC; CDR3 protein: CASRTGTGVYEQYF
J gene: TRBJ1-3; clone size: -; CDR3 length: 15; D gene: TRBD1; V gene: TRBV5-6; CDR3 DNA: TGTGCCAGCAGCTTAACAGGGGTAACTGGAAACACCATATATTTT; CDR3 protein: CASSLTGVTGNTIYF
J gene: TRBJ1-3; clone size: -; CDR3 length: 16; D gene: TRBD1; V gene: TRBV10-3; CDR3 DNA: TGTGCCGTACTTTCCCCGGGGACAGCCTCTGGAAACACCATATATTTT; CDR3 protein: CAVLSPGTASGNTIYF
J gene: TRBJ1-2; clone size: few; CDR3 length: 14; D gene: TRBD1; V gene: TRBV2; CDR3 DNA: TGTGCCAGCAGCCAACAGGGGGCAGGCTATGGCTACACCTTC; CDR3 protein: CASSQQGAGYGYTF
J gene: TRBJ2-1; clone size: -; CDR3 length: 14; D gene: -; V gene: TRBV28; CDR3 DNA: TGTGCCAGCAGTCCCAGCGGCTCGTACAATGAGCAGTTCTTC; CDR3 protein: CASSPSGSYNEQFF
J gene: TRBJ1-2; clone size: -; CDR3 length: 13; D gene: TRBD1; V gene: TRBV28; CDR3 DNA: TGTGCCAGCAGGTCAGGGGGCGGGTATGGCTACACCTTC; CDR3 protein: CASRSGGGYGYTF
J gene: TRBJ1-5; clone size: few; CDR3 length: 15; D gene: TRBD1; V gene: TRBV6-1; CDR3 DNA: TGTGCCAGCAGTCCAGGGGCAGGGGGCTATCAGCCCCAGCATTTT; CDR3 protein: CASSPGAGGYQPQHF
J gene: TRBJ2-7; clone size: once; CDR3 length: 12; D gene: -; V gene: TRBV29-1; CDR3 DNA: TGCAGCGTCCCCGGACACCGCTACGAGCAGTACTTC; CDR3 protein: CSVPGHRYEQYF
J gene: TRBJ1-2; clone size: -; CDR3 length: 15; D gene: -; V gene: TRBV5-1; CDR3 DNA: TGCGCCAGCACCCTGAACCTACAGAGTCGCTATGGCTACACCTTC; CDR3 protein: CASTLNLQSRYGYTF
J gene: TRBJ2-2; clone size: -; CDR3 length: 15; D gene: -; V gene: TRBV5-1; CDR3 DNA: TGCGCCAGCAGCTTGGTCGGGGGGCTAAGCGGGGAGCTGTTTTTT; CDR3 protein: CASSLVGGLSGELFF
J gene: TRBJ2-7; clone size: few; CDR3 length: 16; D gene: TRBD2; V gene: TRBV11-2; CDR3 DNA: TGTGCCAGCAGCTCAGCGGGGCAGGGAGGCTCCTACGAGCAGTACTTC; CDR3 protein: CASSSAGQGGSYEQYF
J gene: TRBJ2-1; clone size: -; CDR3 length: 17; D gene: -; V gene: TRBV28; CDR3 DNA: TGTGCCAGCAACCAACGACAGCATGTTTTTCTAGGCAATGAGCAGTTCTTC; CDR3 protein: CASNQRQHVFLGNEQFF
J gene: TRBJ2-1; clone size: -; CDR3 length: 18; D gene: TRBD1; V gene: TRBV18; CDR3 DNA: TGTGCCAGCTCACTGGGACAGGGGAAGGGGGGCTCCTACAATGAGCAGTTCTTC; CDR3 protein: CASSLGQGKGGSYNEQFF
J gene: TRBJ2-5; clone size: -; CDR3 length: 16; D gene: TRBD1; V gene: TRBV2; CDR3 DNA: TGTGCCAGCAGTGAAGCGCGTAGGGACAGGGCGGGGACCCAGTACTTC; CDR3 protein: CASSEARRDRAGTQYF
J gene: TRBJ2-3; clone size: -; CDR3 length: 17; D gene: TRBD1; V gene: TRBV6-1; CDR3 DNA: TGTGCCAGCAGTGAAGCGACAGGACAGGGAGGCACAGATACGCAGTATTTT; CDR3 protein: CASSEATGQGGTDTQYF
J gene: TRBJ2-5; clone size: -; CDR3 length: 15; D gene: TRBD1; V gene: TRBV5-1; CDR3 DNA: TGCGCCAGCAGCGGACAGGGGGCTCGGGCCGAGACCCAGTACTTC; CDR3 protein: CASSGQGARAETQYF
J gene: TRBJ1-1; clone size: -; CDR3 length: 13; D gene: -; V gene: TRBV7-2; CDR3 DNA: TGCGCCAGCAGCCCCGTCACCGGCACTGAAGCTTTCTTT; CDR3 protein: CASSPVTGTEAFF
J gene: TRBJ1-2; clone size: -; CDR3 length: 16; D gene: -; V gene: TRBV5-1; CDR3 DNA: TGCGCCAGCAGCTTGGCCGCGGGGGTTACCGGCTATGGCTACACCTTC; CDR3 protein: CASSLAAGVTGYGYTF
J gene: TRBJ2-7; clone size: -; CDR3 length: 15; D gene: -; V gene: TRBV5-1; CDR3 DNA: TGCGCCAGCAGCTTGAAGAGTGGACAAACCTACGAGCAGTACTTC; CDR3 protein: CASSLKSGQTYEQYF
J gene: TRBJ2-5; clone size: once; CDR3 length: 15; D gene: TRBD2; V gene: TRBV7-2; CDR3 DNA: TGTGCCAGCAGCGAGGGACTAGCGGGGGCGGAGACCCAGTACTTC; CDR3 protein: CASSEGLAGAETQYF
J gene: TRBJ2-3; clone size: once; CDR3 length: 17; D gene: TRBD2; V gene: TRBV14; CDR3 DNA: TGTGCCAGCAGCCAAGGTTGGCTAGCGGCTAGCACAGATACGCAGTATTTT; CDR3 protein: CASSQGWLAASTDTQYF
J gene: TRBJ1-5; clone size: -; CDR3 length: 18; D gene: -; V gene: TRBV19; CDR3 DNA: TGTGCCAGTAGTCCCCGCTTGGTGGGGCAGATCCCCAGTTCGTCCCAGCATTTT; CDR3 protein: CASSPRLVGQIPSSSQHF